The rows below give T cell receptor beta chains drawn from one sample of a study of identical twins. MiXCR, run by TCRdb on the 5' RACE reads, gives a single entry per CDR3 protein. The table shows around 510,000 distinct CDR3 sequences, with approximately 14% occurring only once. This same sample was also taken into another study, of yellow fever vaccine responses in identical twins.

The sequenced sample was CD4+ T cells sorted from blood. Receptors originate from a young woman in good health. The CDR3 runs from the conserved cysteine through the conserved F or W. Each record gives: CDR3 length, V gene, clone size, J gene, CDR3 protein. Clone size appears in some rows only: once, few, many, or a class for an expanded clone.

>11|TRBV29-1|many|TRBJ2-5
CSVGGRETQYF
>16|TRBV18|few|TRBJ2-5
CASSAGLAGVRETQYF
>14|TRBV28|NA|TRBJ2-7
CASTPSQRGSEQYF
>15|TRBV6-5|few|TRBJ2-5
CASSYTSGDQETQYF
>16|TRBV28|few|TRBJ2-3
CASSTPGTSGRDTQYF
>14|TRBV28|NA|TRBJ1-2
CASSIRVVPFGYTF
>13|TRBV5-5|few|TRBJ2-1
CASNTGPYNEQFF
>11|TRBV7-9|NA|TRBJ2-3
CAIPTKDTQYF
>13|TRBV4-2|many|TRBJ2-3
CASSQDPLLTQYF
>16|TRBV7-1|NA|TRBJ2-1
CASSSMTSGRGNEQFF
>16|TRBV15|few|TRBJ2-3
CATSTPGLEVTDTQYF
>15|TRBV15|few|TRBJ2-5
CATSRRTKGQETQYF
>20|TRBV11-2|few|TRBJ2-3
CASSGSTSGRPPPSTDTQYF
>13|TRBV27|many|TRBJ2-6
CASRVSGANVLTF
>13|TRBV5-1|few|TRBJ1-4
CASSPVSGEKLFF
>19|TRBV11-1|NA|TRBJ2-1
CASSLKLLAGGTGGNEQFF
>17|TRBV12-3/TRBV12-4|NA|TRBJ2-6
CASSSQGRGSGANVLTF
>13|TRBV7-9|many|TRBJ2-5
CASSLEGGETQYF